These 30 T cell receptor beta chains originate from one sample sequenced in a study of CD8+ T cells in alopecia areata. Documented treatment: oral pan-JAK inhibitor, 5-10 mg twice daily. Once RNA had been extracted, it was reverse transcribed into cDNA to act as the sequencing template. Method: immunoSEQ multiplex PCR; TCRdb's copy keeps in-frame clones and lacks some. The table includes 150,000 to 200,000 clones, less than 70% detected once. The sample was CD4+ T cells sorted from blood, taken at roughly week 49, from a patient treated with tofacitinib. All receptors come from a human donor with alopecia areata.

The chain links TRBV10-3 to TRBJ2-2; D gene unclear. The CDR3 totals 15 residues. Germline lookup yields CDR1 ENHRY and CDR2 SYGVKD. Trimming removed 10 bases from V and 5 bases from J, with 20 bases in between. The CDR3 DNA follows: TGTGCCACCCGCTGGGCAGTAGGCGGAACCGGGGAGCTGTTTTTT. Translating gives CATRWAVGGTGELFF.

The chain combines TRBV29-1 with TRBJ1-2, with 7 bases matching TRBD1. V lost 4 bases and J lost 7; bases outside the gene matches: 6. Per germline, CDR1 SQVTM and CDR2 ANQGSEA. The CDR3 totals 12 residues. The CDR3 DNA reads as TGCAGCGTTGTAACAGGGGCGAGTGGCTACACCTTC. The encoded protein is CSVVTGASGYTF.

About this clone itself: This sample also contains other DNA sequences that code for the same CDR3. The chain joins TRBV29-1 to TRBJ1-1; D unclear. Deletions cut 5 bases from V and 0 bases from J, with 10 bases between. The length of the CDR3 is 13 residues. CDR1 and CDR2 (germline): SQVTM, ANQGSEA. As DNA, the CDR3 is TGCAGCGTTTCCCCGGTCCTGAACACTGAAGCTTTCTTT. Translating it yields CSVSPVLNTEAFF.

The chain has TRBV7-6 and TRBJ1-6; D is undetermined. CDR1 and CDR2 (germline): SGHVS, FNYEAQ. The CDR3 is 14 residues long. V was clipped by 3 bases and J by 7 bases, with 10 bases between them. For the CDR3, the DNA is TGTGCCAGCAGCTTCACAGAGAACAATTCACCCCTCCACTTT. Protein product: CASSFTENNSPLHF.

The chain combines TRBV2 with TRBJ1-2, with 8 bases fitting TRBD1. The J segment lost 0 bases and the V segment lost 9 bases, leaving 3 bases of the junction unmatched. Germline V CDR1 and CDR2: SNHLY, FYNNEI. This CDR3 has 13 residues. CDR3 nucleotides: TGTGCCAGTAACAGGGGGTCTAACTATGGCTACACCTTC. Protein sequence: CASNRGSNYGYTF. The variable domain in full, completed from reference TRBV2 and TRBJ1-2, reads EPEVTQTPSHQVTQMGQEVILRCVPISNHLYFYWYRQILGQKVEFLVSFYNNEISEKSEIFDDQFSVERPDGSNFTLKIRSTKLEDSAMYFCASNRGSNYGYTFGSGTRLTVV.

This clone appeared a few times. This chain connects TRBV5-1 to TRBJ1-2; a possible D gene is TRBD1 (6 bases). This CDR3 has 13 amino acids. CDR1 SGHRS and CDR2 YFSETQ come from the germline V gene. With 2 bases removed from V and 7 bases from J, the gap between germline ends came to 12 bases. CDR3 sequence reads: CASSLGQISGYTF. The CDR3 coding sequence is TGCGCCAGCAGCTTAGGACAGATCAGTGGCTACACCTTC.

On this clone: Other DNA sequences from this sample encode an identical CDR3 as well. CDR3 region: CSVRDRLNTEAFF. The CDR3 bases are TGCAGCGTCCGGGACAGATTGAACACTGAAGCTTTCTTT. J is TRBJ1-1 and V is TRBV29-1, with TRBD1 matching over 7 bases. The ends lost 6 bases at V and 0 bases at J; junction bases unmatched: 4. Per the germline V gene, CDR1 is SQVTM and CDR2 is ANQGSEA. The CDR3 runs 13 residues.

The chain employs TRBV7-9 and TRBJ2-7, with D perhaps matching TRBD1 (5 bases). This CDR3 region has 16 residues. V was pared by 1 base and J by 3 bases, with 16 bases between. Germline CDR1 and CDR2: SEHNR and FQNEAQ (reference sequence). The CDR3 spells CASSLGGPREGYEQYF. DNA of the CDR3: TGTGCCAGCAGCTTAGGGGGTCCCAGGGAAGGCTACGAGCAGTACTTC. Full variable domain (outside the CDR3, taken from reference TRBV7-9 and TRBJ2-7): DTGVSQNPRHKITKRGQNVTFRCDPISEHNRLYWYRQTLGQGPEFLTYFQNEAQLEKSRLLSDRFSAERPKGSFSTLEIQRTEQGDSAMYLCASSLGGPREGYEQYFGPGTRLTVT.

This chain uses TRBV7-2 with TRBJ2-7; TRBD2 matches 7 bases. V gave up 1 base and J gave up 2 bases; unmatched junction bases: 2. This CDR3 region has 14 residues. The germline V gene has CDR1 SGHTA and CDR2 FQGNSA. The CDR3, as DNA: TGTGCCAGCAGCTTAGGAGGGACTACCTACGAGCAGTACTTC. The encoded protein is CASSLGGTTYEQYF.

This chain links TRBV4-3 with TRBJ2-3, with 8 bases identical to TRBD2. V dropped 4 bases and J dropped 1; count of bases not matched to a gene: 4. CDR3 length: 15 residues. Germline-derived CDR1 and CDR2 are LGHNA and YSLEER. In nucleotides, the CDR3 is TGCGCCAGCAGCCGAGCGGGGGAACGCACAGATACGCAGTATTTT. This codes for CASSRAGERTDTQYF.

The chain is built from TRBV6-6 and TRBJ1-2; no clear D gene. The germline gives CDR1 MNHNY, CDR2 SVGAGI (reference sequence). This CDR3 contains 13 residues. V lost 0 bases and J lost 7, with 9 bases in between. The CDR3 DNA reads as TGTGCCAGCAGTTACTCCGTCTCGGGTGGCTACACCTTC. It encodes CASSYSVSGGYTF.

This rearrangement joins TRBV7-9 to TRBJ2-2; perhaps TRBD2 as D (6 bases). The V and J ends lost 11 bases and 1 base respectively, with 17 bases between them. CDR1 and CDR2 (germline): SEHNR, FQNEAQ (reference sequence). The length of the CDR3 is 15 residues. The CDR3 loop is CAPTEGLGNTGELFF. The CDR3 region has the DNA TGTGCCCCTACGGAGGGGCTCGGGAACACCGGGGAGCTGTTTTTT.

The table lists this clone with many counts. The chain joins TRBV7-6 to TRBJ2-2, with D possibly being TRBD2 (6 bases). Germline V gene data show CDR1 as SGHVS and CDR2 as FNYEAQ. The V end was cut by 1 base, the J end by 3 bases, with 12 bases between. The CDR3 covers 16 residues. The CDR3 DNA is TGTGCCAGCAGCTTAGGGACTAAGCTTTACACCGGGGAGCTGTTTTTT. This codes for CASSLGTKLYTGELFF.

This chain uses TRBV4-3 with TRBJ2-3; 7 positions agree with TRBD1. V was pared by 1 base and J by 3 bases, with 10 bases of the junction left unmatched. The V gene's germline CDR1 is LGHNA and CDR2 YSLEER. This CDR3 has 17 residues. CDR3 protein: CASSQGLTGSGTDTQYF. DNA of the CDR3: TGCGCCAGCAGCCAAGGTTTGACAGGGAGTGGAACAGATACGCAGTATTTT.

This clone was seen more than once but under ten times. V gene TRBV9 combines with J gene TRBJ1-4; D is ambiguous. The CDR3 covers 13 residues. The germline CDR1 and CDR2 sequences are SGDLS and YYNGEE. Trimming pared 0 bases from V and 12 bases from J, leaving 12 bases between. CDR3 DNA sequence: TGTGCCAGCAGCGTAGCTCTTTCTACAGAACTGTTTTTT. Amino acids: CASSVALSTELFF.

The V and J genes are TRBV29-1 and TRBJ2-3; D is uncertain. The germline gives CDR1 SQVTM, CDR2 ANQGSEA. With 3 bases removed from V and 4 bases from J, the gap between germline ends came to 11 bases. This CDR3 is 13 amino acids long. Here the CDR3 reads CSVDGRFADTQYF. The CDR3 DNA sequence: TGCAGCGTTGACGGCAGGTTTGCAGATACGCAGTATTTT.

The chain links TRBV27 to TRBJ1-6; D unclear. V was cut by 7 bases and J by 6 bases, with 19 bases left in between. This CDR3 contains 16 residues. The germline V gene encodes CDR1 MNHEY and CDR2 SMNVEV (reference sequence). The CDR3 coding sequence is TGTGCCAGCACTCCCTCGGGGTCTCTTACTAATTCACCCCTCCACTTT. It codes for CASTPSGSLTNSPLHF.

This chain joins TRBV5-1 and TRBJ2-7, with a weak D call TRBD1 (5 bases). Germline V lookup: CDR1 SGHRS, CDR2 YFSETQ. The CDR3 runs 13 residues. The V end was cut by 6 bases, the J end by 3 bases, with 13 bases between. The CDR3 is CASTDQGSYEQYF. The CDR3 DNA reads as TGCGCCAGCACAGACCAGGGAAGCTACGAGCAGTACTTC. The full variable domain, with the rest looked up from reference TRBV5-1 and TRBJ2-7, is KAGVTQTPRYLIKTRGQQVTLSCSPISGHRSVSWYQQTPGQGLQFLFEYFSETQRNKGNFPGRFSGRQFSNSRSEMNVSTLELGDSALYLCASTDQGSYEQYFGPGTRLTVT.

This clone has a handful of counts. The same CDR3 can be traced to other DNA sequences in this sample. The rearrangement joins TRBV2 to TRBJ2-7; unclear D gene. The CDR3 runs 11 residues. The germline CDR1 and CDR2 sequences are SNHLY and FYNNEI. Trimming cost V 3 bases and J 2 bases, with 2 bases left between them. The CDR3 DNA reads TGTGCCAGCAGTGACCCCTACGAGCAGTACTTC. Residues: CASSDPYEQYF.

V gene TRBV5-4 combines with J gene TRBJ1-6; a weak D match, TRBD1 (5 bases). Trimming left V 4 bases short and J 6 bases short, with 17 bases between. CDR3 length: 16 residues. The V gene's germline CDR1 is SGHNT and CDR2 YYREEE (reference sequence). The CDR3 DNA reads TGTGCCAGCAGCCGGGGCCTCGGCGGTGCTAATTCACCCCTCCACTTT. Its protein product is CASSRGLGGANSPLHF.

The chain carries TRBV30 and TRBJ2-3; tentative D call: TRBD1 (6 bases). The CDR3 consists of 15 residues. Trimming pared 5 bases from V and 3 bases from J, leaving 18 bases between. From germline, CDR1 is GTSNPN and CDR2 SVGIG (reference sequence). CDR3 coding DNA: TGTGCCTGGTCTTCAGGAGAGGGGGAAACAGATACGCAGTATTTT. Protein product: CAWSSGEGETDTQYF.

This chain's CDR3 is CSVDARQGGETEAFF. DNA for the CDR3: TGCAGCGTTGACGCCCGACAGGGTGGGGAGACTGAAGCTTTCTTT. This chain joins TRBV29-1 and TRBJ1-1, with 7 bases aligning to TRBD1. In germline, CDR1 is SQVTM, CDR2 ANQGSEA. V shed 3 bases and J 5 bases; nucleotides not matched to a gene: 12. The CDR3 is 15 amino acids.

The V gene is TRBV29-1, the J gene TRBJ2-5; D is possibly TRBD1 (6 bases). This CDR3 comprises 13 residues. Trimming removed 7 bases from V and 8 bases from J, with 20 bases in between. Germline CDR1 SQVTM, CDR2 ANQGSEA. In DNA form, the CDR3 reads TGCAGCGCGGAACAGGCCAGGGGTAGTACCCAGTACTTC. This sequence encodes CSAEQARGSTQYF.

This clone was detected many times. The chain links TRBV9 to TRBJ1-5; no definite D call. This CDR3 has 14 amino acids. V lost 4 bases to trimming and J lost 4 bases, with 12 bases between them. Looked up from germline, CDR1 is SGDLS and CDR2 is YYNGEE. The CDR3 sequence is CASSPSLENQPQHF. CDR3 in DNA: TGTGCCAGCAGCCCAAGCCTGGAGAATCAGCCCCAGCATTTT.

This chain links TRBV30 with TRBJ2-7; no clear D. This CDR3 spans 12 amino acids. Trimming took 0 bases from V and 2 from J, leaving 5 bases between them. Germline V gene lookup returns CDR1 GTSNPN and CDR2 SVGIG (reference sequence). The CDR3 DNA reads TGTGCCTGGAGTGTACAGCCCTACGAGCAGTACTTC. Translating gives CAWSVQPYEQYF.

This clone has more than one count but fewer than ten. The CDR3 protein is CASSQVQAGPYNEQFF. For the CDR3, the DNA is TGCGCCAGCAGCCAAGTTCAAGCGGGCCCCTACAATGAGCAGTTCTTC. The chain recombines TRBV4-3 with TRBJ2-1, with TRBD2 as a possible D gene (6 bases). Germline V CDR1 and CDR2: LGHNA, YSLEER. The CDR3 spans 16 residues. V lost 1 base to trimming and J lost 2 bases, with 12 bases between them.

The CDR3 nucleotides are TGCGCCAGCAGCCAAGAACCCACTAGCGGGGGACGTAGTGAGCAGTTCTTC. Its protein product is CASSQEPTSGGRSEQFF. This rearrangement joins TRBV4-1 to TRBJ2-1, with 11 bases aligning to TRBD2. The V segment lost 0 bases and the J segment 9 bases; nucleotides outside the gene matches: 10. Germline V gene lookup returns CDR1 MGHRA and CDR2 YSYEKL. CDR3 size: 17 residues.

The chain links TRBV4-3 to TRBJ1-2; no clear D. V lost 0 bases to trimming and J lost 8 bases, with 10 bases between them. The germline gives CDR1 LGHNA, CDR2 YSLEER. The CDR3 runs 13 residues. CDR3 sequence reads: CASSQDSGGGYTF. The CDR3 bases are TGCGCCAGCAGCCAAGATAGTGGCGGGGGCTACACCTTC.

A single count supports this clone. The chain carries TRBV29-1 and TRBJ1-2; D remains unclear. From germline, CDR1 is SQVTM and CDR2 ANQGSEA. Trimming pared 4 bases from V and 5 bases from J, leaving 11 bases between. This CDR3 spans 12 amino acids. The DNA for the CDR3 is TGCAGCGTTGTGGGCAGTTCATATGGCTACACCTTC. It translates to CSVVGSSYGYTF.

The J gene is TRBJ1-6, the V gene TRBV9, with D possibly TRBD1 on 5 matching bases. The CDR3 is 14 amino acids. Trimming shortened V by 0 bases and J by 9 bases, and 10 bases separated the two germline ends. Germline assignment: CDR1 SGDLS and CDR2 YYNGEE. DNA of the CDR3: TGTGCCAGCAGCGTAGACGGGGGTGGTTCACCCCTCCACTTT. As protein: CASSVDGGGSPLHF.